This is a list of T cell receptor beta chains from one sample in a study of CD4 T cells in relation to SARS-CoV-2 and coronaviruses. Assay: immunoSEQ multiplex PCR; the TCRdb copy retains only in-frame clones and omits some. Found here are under 25,000 clones, just under 80% of them singletons; the top ten hold about 20%. Their antigens remain unidentified. Sequenced sample: CD4+ T cells from PBMCs, cultured in vitro. The receptors come from a human donor in good health. The conserved cysteine and the conserved F or W are not part of the CDR3 here.

V gene	CDR3 length	CDR3 protein
TRBV28	13	ASLGSGSSSYEQY
TRBV7-9	16	ASSSVLGGPSYNSPLH
TRBV4-1	15	ASSQGGLVPNTGELF
TRBV5-5	13	ASSLAPSLGQPQH
TRBV9	12	ASSVGPGKAEQY
TRBV29-1	12	SAQLATSTDTQY
TRBV5-1	12	ASSLSETRYGYT
TRBV5-1	12	ASSLATPKNIQY
TRBV19	13	ASSISGFSNQPQH
TRBV3-1/TRBV3-2	11	ASSPTSGTGEF
TRBV11-2	13	ASQDGGSRNTEAF
TRBV6-5	11	ASSLAITDTQY
TRBV19	13	ASSTRTGWDEKLF
TRBV30	10	AWSRVNSPLH
TRBV10-2	11	ASSRDTSYGYT
TRBV19	15	ASSHLSHRQIDYGYT
TRBV3-1/TRBV3-2	15	ASSPRLAGTAGGEQF
TRBV7-8	13	ASSLRAFQNNEQF
TRBV7-2	13	ASSYKKGGANVLT
TRBV30	11	AWSGQGEGKLF
TRBV28	9	ASSLAGGYT
TRBV24-1	13	ATSDSGDRVNEQF
TRBV30	10	AWSVGVDEQY
TRBV6-5	13	ASIPRNPSTDTQY
TRBV27	12	ASSFRRYSYEQY
TRBV19	13	ASSSLGTGNQPQH
TRBV6-2/TRBV6-3	13	ASSYSSGTTYEQY
TRBV29-1	13	SVVRQPGIYNEQF
TRBV19	13	ASREPGQGYNEQF
TRBV11-1	12	ASSLPTDYYEQY
TRBV5-8	13	ASSSRTFSNQPQH
TRBV6-5	13	ASTVQGQGLETQY
TRBV19	13	ASSIVAQGSEKLF
TRBV6-1	13	ASSRGRAMDTEAF
TRBV4-1	14	ASSTMRDRGGYEQY
TRBV12-3/TRBV12-4	10	ASSPGLYEQY
TRBV3-1/TRBV3-2	12	ASSRGTSFNEQF
TRBV10-1	15	ATGYTPAQSSYNEQF
TRBV10-2	9	ASRGFYGYT
TRBV28	9	ASSPTGRTF
TRBV5-6	13	ASSWGEGSLSEQF
TRBV5-6	15	ASSWPWTSGAEETQY
TRBV5-3	14	ARSLGKRLVGSPLH
TRBV3-1/TRBV3-2	14	ASSHGFAGASYEQY